Reported below is one T cell receptor (beta chain). Method: immunoSEQ multiplex PCR; TCRdb's copy keeps in-frame clones and lacks some. The table includes about 150,000 clones, 75% to 90% detected once. This sample was taken from a study of blood T cell repertoires in COVID-19. The TCR originated in a man between 18 and 29 years old with COVID-19, enrolled during active disease. Sequencing was done on a sample of peripheral blood.

The CDR3 spells CASSMDWKETQYF. The CDR3 DNA reads as TGTGCCAGTAGTATGGACTGGAAAGAGACCCAGTACTTC. This chain joins TRBV19 and TRBJ2-5; possible D gene TRBD2, 5 bases. V was shortened by 3 bases and J by 3 bases, with 8 bases between the two germline ends. The CDR3 runs 13 residues. Germline V CDR1 and CDR2: LNHDA, SQIVND (reference sequence).